These T cell receptor beta chains were read from a single sample in a study of cytomegalovirus exposure and HLA in healthy donors. TCRdb's table, derived via immunoSEQ multiplex PCR, lists solely in-frame clones and lacks some. The profile shows around 220,000 clones, about 90% of them singletons. Sequences were obtained from PBMCs. All receptors derive from a woman younger than 30 in good health and CMV-seronegative. CDR3s include the opening cysteine and the closing phenylalanine or tryptophan. A D gene is named only where the DNA matches it firmly. Clone size is not always given. Where it is, it says once, few, many or a class for expanded clones.

-,TRBD1,TRBJ2-2,TRBV10-1,TGCGCCAGCAGAGGGGCCCAGGGGGATACCGGGGAGCTGTTTTTT,CASRGAQGDTGELFF
-,TRBD2,TRBJ2-1,TRBV6-5,TGTGCCAGCAGTTGGCTAGCGGGAGTTGTGAATGAGCAGTTCTTC,CASSWLAGVVNEQFF
-,TRBD1,TRBJ2-7,TRBV5-1,TGCGCCAGCAGAGTGGGACAGCAAAATTACGAGCAGTACTTC,CASRVGQQNYEQYF
-,-,TRBJ2-3,TRBV9,TGTGCCAGCAGCGCGCAAGCTCGAGTCGCTAGCACAGATACGCAGTATTTT,CASSAQARVASTDTQYF
-,TRBD1,TRBJ2-5,TRBV28,TGTGCCAGCAAGGACAGGGGTTTGGGAGAGACCCAGTACTTC,CASKDRGLGETQYF
-,-,TRBJ2-3,TRBV4-2,TGTGCCAGCAGCCAAGGGCGCACAGATACGCAGTATTTT,CASSQGRTDTQYF
-,-,TRBJ1-2,TRBV5-1,TGCGCCAGCAGCTTGGCAGGCGATGGCTACACCTTC,CASSLAGDGYTF
-,-,TRBJ2-2,TRBV4-3,TGCGCCAGCAAGGTGGGGTCGGGGACCGGGGAGCTGTTTTTT,CASKVGSGTGELFF
once,-,TRBJ2-3,TRBV5-6,TGTGCCAGCAGCTTGGCTACTAGAGCTAGCACAGATACGCAGTATTTT,CASSLATRASTDTQYF
-,-,TRBJ2-3,TRBV7-2,TGTGCCAGCAGCTCCTACTATAACCCCACAGATACGCAGTATTTT,CASSSYYNPTDTQYF
-,TRBD1,TRBJ2-7,TRBV2,TGTGCCAGCGGTCTTCAGGGGGCAAAAAACTACGAGCAGTACTTC,CASGLQGAKNYEQYF
-,-,TRBJ2-2,TRBV13,TGTGCCAGCAGCTTAGTAGGGGGAGGGCCATCCGGGGAGCTGTTTTTT,CASSLVGGGPSGELFF
-,TRBD2,TRBJ2-7,TRBV18,TGTGCCAGCTCACCACCGGGACTAGCGGGAATATACGAGCAGTACTTC,CASSPPGLAGIYEQYF
-,-,TRBJ1-1,TRBV18,TGTGCCAGCTCCCCCGAGAGGGTCGCTGAAGCTTTCTTT,CASSPERVAEAFF
few,-,TRBJ2-1,TRBV4-3,TGCGCCAGCAGCCAAGAACTGGCCCCGGCAGGCGATGAGCAGTTCTTC,CASSQELAPAGDEQFF
-,-,TRBJ2-2,TRBV5-1,TGCGCCAGCAGCTTGGGACAGGTGGAGACCGGGGAGCTGTTTTTT,CASSLGQVETGELFF
once,-,TRBJ2-7,TRBV30,TGTGCCTGGAGTGAGTCCTATTCCGACTACGAGCAGTACTTC,CAWSESYSDYEQYF
-,-,TRBJ2-4,TRBV2,TGTGCCAGCAGTGATCCAGGCGAACCCCGGGGAAACATTCAGTACTTC,CASSDPGEPRGNIQYF
-,-,TRBJ1-4,TRBV28,TGTGCCAGCAGTTTCTACAGGGATTCGAAAAAACTGTTTTTT,CASSFYRDSKKLFF
-,TRBD1,TRBJ2-7,TRBV19,TGTGCCAGTAGTATCTTTGGTGGGCCAGGGGGTAACTACGAGCAGTACTTC,CASSIFGGPGGNYEQYF
-,TRBD1,TRBJ2-5,TRBV7-8,TGTGCCAGCAGGCGCCGGGACAGACAAGAGACCCAGTACTTC,CASRRRDRQETQYF
-,-,TRBJ2-3,TRBV2,TGTGCCAGCAGTGAAGTAAGAAGACACTCTCTAGGGGTAGATACGCAGTATTTT,CASSEVRRHSLGVDTQYF